A selection of T cell receptor beta chains follows, all from one sample in a study of T-cell reconstitution after alpha-beta-depleted transplantation in children. TCRdb re-called the PCR reads through MiXCR, storing one row per CDR3 protein. The sample has about 540,000 distinct CDR3 sequences, around 19% seen once. This specimen consisted of PBMCs from the stem cell graft donor, obtained from the stem cell graft. These receptors were obtained from a human donor who donated a stem cell graft to a child with acute lymphoblastic leukemia. The CDR3 runs from the conserved cysteine through the conserved F or W. The order of the fields is clone size, J gene, D gene, V gene, CDR3 protein, CDR3 DNA. D genes are given only for firm matches. Clone size, where shown, is once, few, many, or a class for clones that have expanded.

many | TRBJ2-7 | TRBD1 | TRBV27 | CASSRGTGGHEQYF | TGTGCCAGCAGTCGCGGGACAGGGGGCCACGAGCAGTACTTC
NA | TRBJ1-3 | TRBD1 | TRBV7-8 | CASSFIGQAPNTIYF | TGTGCCAGCAGCTTCATTGGACAGGCCCCAAACACCATATATTTT
NA | TRBJ1-5 | NA | TRBV15 | CATSLWGGQQPQHF | TGTGCCACCAGCCTGTGGGGGGGCCAACAGCCCCAGCATTTT
NA | TRBJ2-7 | TRBD1 | TRBV7-9 | CASSLEGLQGASPVYF | TGTGCCAGCAGCTTAGAGGGCTTACAGGGGGCGTCCCCCGTGTACTTC
few | TRBJ1-1 | NA | TRBV9 | CASSVVPETNTEAFF | TGTGCCAGCAGCGTAGTACCAGAGACGAACACTGAAGCTTTCTTT
few | TRBJ1-4 | NA | TRBV4-1 | CASSRTPAGFEKLFF | TGCGCCAGCAGCCGCACTCCCGCGGGGTTTGAAAAACTGTTTTTT
many | TRBJ2-3 | TRBD1 | TRBV27 | CASSSRTGSSTDTQYF | TGTGCCAGCAGTAGCCGGACAGGGTCCAGCACAGATACGCAGTATTTT
few | TRBJ1-2 | TRBD1 | TRBV4-1 | CASSPFPRQGHGYTF | TGCGCCAGCAGCCCCTTCCCTCGACAGGGGCATGGCTACACCTTC
few | TRBJ2-7 | TRBD2 | TRBV5-1 | CASSLTGTSGNFEQYF | TGCGCCAGCAGCTTGACTGGGACTAGCGGGAACTTCGAGCAGTACTTC
NA | TRBJ2-3 | TRBD2 | TRBV30 | CAWGTSGRATDTQYF | TGTGCCTGGGGGACTAGCGGGAGGGCCACAGATACGCAGTATTTT
NA | TRBJ2-1 | NA | TRBV12-3/TRBV12-4 | CASRPLPDEGYNEQFF | TGTGCCAGCAGACCTCTACCCGACGAGGGCTACAATGAGCAGTTCTTC
few | TRBJ2-5 | NA | TRBV12-3/TRBV12-4 | CASSYSETQYF | TGTGCCAGCAGTTATTCGGAGACCCAGTACTTC
NA | TRBJ1-6 | TRBD1 | TRBV7-3 | CASSLGDSRNSPLHF | TGTGCCAGCAGCTTGGGGGACAGCCGAAATTCACCCCTCCACTTT
NA | TRBJ1-2 | NA | TRBV12-3/TRBV12-4 | CASSSIRGYYGYTF | TGTGCCAGCAGTTCGATTAGAGGGTATTATGGCTACACCTTC
NA | TRBJ1-1 | NA | TRBV19 | CASIIGSEAFF | TGTGCCAGTATAATCGGGTCTGAAGCTTTCTTT
few | TRBJ1-1 | NA | TRBV11-2 | CASRRGVYTEAFF | TGTGCCAGCAGGAGAGGGGTATACACTGAAGCTTTCTTT
NA | TRBJ2-5 | TRBD2 | TRBV5-1 | CASSLEGTSAQTQYF | TGCGCCAGCAGCTTGGAGGGGACTAGCGCACAGACCCAGTACTTC
few | TRBJ1-3 | TRBD1 | TRBV7-9 | CAGTGDISGNTIYF | TGTGCCGGGACAGGGGATATCTCTGGAAACACCATATATTTT
few | TRBJ1-2 | NA | TRBV12-3/TRBV12-4 | CASSGLAQKGGNYGYTF | TGTGCCAGCAGTGGCCTGGCACAGAAGGGTGGGAACTATGGCTACACCTTC
few | TRBJ2-1 | TRBD1 | TRBV18 | CASSPDRVHEQFF | TGTGCCAGCTCACCAGACAGGGTCCATGAGCAGTTCTTC